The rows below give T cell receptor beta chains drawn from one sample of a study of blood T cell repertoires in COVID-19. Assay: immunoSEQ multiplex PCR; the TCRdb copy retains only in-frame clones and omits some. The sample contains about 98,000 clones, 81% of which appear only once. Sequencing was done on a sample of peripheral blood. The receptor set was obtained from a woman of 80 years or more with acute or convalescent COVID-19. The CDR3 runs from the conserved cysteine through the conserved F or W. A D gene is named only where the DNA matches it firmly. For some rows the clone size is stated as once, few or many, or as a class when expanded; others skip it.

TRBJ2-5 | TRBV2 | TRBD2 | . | CASSTGLAGRETQYF | TGTGCCAGCAGTACGGGACTAGCGGGGAGGGAGACCCAGTACTTC
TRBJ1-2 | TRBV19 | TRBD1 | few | CASSIQTGGDYGYTF | TGTGCCAGTAGTATCCAGACAGGGGGGGACTATGGCTACACCTTC
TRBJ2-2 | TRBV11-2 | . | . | CASSPSGAGELFF | TGTGCCAGCAGCCCTTCAGGGGCCGGGGAGCTGTTTTTT
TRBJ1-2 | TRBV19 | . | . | CASSIVSVRGNYGYTF | TGTGCCAGTAGTATAGTAAGCGTCAGGGGTAACTATGGCTACACCTTC
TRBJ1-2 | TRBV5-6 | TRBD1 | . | CASSLQPTGSNYGYTF | TGTGCCAGCAGCTTGCAACCGACAGGGTCTAACTATGGCTACACCTTC
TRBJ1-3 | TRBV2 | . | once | CASSGTDGNTIYF | TGTGCCAGCAGTGGGACAGATGGAAACACCATATATTTT
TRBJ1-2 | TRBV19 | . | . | CASSTYRAGYTF | TGTGCCAGTAGTACCTACAGGGCTGGCTACACCTTC
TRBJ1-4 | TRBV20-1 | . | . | CSARETVSIF | TGCAGTGCTAGGGAGACAGTCTCGATTTTT
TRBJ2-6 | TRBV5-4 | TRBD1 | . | CASSSRQGHSGANVLTF | TGTGCCAGCAGCTCCCGACAGGGGCACTCTGGGGCCAACGTCCTGACTTTC
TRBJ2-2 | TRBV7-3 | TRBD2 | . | CASSPGGSWGELFF | TGTGCCAGCAGCCCCGGGGGGTCCTGGGGGGAGCTGTTTTTT
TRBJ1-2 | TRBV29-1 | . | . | CSVEVPKRNYGYTF | TGCAGCGTTGAAGTACCGAAACGGAACTATGGCTACACCTTC
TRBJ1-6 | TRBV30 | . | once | CAWSQATSYNSPLHF | TGTGCCTGGAGTCAGGCTACCTCCTATAATTCACCCCTCCACTTT
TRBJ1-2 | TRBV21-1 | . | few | CASSKSPLKQGAKDYGYTF | TGTGCCAGCAGCAAATCCCCCTTGAAACAGGGGGCTAAAGACTATGGCTACACCTTC
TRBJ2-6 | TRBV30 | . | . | CASLRGVSGANVLTF | TGTGCCTCCCTCAGGGGGGTCTCTGGGGCCAACGTCCTGACTTTC
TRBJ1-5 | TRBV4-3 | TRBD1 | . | CASSQVDRVRNQPQHF | TGCGCCAGCAGCCAAGTCGACAGGGTAAGGAATCAGCCCCAGCATTTT
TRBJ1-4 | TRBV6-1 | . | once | CASSEYEGATNEKLFF | TGTGCCAGCAGTGAATACGAGGGGGCAACTAATGAAAAACTGTTTTTT
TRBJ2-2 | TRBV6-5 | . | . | CASRPDFGNTGELFF | TGTGCCAGCAGACCAGACTTCGGGAACACCGGGGAGCTGTTTTTT
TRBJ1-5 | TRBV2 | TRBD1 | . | CASSFGQGAQPQHF | TGTGCCAGCAGTTTCGGACAGGGGGCCCAGCCCCAGCATTTT
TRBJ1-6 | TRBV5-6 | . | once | CASSLNTGWDSPLHF | TGTGCCAGCAGCTTGAATACAGGGTGGGATTCACCCCTCCACTTT
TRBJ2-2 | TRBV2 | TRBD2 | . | CASMVRGGNTGELFF | TGTGCCAGCATGGTCCGGGGGGGGAACACCGGGGAGCTGTTTTTT
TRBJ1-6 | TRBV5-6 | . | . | CASSHPGQKNSPLHF | TGTGCCAGCAGCCACCCTGGACAGAAGAATTCACCCCTCCACTTT
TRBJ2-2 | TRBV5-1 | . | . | CASSRVSNTGELFF | TGCGCCAGCAGCCGGGTCTCGAACACCGGGGAGCTGTTTTTT
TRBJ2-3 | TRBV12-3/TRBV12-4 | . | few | CASSLRDTKTQYF | TGTGCCAGCAGTTTACGGGACACCAAGACGCAGTATTTT
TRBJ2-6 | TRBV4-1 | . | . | CASSQDHGRPDYYGANVLTF | TGCGCCAGCAGCCAAGATCATGGCAGACCTGACTATTACGGGGCCAACGTCCTGACTTTC
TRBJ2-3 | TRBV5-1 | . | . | CASSLAPGLVDTQYF | TGCGCCAGCAGCTTGGCCCCGGGACTTGTAGATACGCAGTATTTT
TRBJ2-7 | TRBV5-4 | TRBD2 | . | CASSPTLGRGAYEQYF | TGTGCCAGCAGCCCAACCCTGGGTCGGGGGGCCTACGAGCAGTACTTC
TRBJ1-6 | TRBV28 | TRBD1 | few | CASSTTGTGDSPLHF | TGTGCCAGCAGCACCACCGGGACAGGGGATTCACCCCTCCACTTT
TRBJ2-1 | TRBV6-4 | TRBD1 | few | CASSEGTALNEQFF | TGTGCCAGCAGTGAAGGGACAGCCCTGAATGAGCAGTTCTTC
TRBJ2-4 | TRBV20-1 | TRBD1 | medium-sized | CSAGTEFWYF | TGCAGTGCTGGGACAGAGTTTTGGTACTTC
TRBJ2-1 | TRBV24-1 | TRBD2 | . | CATSQSGVFLMDEQFF | TGTGCCACCAGTCAAAGCGGGGTCTTTCTTATGGATGAGCAGTTCTTC
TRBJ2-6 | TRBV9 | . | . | CASSVDIGSGANVLTF | TGTGCCAGCAGCGTAGATATCGGCTCTGGGGCCAACGTCCTGACTTTC
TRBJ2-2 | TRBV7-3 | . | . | CASSSDTTGELFF | TGTGCCAGCAGCTCCGACACTACCGGGGAGCTGTTTTTT